This TCR beta chain was found in a study of read filtering for tumor transcriptome and immune sequencing. Overall study context: Transcriptome libraries were built from DNase-treated RNA.

This clonotype appeared many times. This CDR3 has 17 residues. V trimming: 5 bases; J trimming: 5 bases; junction bases outside the gene matches: 10. This library used roughly 400 ng RNA and molecular barcoded adaptors spanning alpha/delta and beta/gamma chains. TCRdb recomputed calls from the reads with MiXCR, one row per CDR3 protein. The sample holds approximately 90,000 distinct CDR3 sequences, 9% to 15% seen once. The V call is TRBV12-3 or TRBV12-4, the J call TRBJ2-1; 12 bases are shared with TRBD2. The TCR comes from a donor older than 35 with multiple myeloma. Source material: a population of CD138-negative cells sorted from bone marrow. CDR3 nucleotide sequence: TGTGCCAGCAGTCCGAGCTTCGGACTAGCGGGGAACAATGAGCAGTTCTTC. It codes for CASSPSFGLAGNNEQFF.